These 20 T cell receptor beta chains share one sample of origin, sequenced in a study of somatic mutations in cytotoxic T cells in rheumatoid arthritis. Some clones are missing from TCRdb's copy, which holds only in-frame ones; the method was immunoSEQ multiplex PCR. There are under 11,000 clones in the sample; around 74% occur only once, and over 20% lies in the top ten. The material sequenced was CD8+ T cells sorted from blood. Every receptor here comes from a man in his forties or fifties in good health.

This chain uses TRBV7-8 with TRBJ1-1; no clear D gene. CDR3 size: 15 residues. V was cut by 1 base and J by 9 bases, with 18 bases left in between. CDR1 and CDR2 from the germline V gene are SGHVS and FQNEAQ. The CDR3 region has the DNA TGTGCCAGCAGCTTAGGGGCGCGTGGGGAGAATAAAGCTTTCTTT. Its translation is CASSLGARGENKAFF.

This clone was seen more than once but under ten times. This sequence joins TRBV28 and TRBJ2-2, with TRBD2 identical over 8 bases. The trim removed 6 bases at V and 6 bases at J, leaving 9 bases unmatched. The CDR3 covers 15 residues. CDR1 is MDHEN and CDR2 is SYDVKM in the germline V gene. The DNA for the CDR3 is TGTGCCAGCAGCCCCGGCGGGGGGAAAGCCGGGGAGCTGTTTTTT. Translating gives CASSPGGGKAGELFF.

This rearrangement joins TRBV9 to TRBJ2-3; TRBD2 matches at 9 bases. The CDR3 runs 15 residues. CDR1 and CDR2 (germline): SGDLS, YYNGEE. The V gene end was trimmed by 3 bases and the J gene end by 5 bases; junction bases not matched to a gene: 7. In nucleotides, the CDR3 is TGTGCCAGCAGCGGGCGGGAGGGCCGGGAAGATACGCAGTATTTT. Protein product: CASSGREGREDTQYF. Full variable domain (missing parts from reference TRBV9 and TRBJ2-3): DSGVTQTPKHLITATGQRVTLRCSPRSGDLSVYWYQQSLDQGLQFLIQYYNGEERAKGNILERFSAQQFPDLHSELNLSSLELGDSALYFCASSGREGREDTQYFGPGTRLTVL.

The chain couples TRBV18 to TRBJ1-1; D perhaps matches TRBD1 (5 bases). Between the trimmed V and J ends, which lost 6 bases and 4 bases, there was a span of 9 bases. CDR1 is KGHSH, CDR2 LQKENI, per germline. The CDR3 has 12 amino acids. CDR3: CASSRGGTEAFF. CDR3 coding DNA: TGTGCCAGCTCCCGGGGGGGCACTGAAGCTTTCTTT. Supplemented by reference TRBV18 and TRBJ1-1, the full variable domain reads NAGVMQNPRHLVRRRGQEARLRCSPMKGHSHVYWYRQLPEEGLKFMVYLQKENIIDESGMPKERFSAEFPKEGPSILRIQQVVRGDSAAYFCASSRGGTEAFFGQGTRLTVV.

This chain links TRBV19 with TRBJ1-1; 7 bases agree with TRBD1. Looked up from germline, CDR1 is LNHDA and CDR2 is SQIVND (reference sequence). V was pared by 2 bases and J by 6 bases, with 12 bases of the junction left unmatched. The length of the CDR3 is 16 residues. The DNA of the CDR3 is TGTGCCAGTAGTATAACAGGGGCTCCTGGTAGGGCTGAAGCTTTCTTT. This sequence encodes CASSITGAPGRAEAFF.

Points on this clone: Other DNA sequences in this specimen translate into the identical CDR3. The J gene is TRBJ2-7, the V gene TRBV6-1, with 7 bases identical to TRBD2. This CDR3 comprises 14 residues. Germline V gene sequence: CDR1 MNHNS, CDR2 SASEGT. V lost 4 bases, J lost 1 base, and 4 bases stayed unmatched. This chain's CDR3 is CASSGRGSSYEQYF. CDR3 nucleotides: TGTGCCAGCAGTGGGCGGGGGTCATCCTACGAGCAGTACTTC.

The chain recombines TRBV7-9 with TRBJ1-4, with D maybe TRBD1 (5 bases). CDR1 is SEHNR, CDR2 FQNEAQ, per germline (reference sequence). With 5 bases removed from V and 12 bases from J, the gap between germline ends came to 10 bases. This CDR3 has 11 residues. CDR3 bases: TGTGCCAGCAGCCCCGCGGGACAACTGTTTTTT. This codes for CASSPAGQLFF.

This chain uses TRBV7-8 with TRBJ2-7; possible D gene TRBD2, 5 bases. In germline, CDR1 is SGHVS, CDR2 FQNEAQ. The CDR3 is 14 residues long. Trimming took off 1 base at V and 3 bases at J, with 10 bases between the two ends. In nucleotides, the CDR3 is TGTGCCAGCAGCTTAGGGGGAGTCAACTACGAGCAGTACTTC. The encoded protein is CASSLGGVNYEQYF.

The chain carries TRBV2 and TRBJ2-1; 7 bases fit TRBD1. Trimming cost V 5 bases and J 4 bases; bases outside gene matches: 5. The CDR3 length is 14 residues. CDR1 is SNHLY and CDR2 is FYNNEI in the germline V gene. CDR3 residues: CASSNRGFYNEQFF. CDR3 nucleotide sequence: TGTGCCAGCAGTAACAGGGGATTTTACAATGAGCAGTTCTTC.

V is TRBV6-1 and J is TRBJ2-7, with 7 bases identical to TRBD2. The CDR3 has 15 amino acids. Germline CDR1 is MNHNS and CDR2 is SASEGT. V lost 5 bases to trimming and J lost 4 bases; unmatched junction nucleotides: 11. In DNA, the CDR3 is TGTGCCAGCAGTACATCCAGCGGGACCCGGTACGAGCAGTACTTC. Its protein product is CASSTSSGTRYEQYF.

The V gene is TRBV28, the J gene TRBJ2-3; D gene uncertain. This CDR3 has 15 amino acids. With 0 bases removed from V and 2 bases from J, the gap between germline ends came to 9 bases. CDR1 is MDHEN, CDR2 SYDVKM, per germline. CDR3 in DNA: TGTGCCAGCAGTTTATGGGCGGCCGACACAGATACGCAGTATTTT. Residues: CASSLWAADTDTQYF.

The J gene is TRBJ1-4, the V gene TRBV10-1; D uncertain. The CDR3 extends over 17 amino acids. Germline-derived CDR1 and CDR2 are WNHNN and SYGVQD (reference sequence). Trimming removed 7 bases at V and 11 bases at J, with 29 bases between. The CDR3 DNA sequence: TGCGCCAGCACCCCCCTTAGGAGTCTCCCCCCCTACCCTAAACTGTTTTTT. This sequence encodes CASTPLRSLPPYPKLFF.

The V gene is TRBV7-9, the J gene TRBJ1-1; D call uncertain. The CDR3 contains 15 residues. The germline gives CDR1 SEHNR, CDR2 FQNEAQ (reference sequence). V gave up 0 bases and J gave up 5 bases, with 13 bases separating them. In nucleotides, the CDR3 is TGTGCCAGCAGCTTAGCTTCGGGCGGGATGACTGAAGCTTTCTTT. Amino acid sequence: CASSLASGGMTEAFF.

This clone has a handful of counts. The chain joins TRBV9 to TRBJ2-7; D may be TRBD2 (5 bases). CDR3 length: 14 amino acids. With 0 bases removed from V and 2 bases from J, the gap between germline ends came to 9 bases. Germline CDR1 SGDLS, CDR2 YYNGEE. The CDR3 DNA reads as TGTGCCAGCAGCGTAGGGAGGCAGCCCTACGAGCAGTACTTC. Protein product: CASSVGRQPYEQYF.

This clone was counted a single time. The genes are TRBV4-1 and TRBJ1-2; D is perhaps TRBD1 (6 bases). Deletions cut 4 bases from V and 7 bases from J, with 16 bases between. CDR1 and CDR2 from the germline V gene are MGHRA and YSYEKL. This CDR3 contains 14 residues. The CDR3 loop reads CASSPRGVSGGYTF. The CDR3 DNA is TGCGCCAGCAGCCCCAGGGGAGTATCAGGTGGCTACACCTTC.

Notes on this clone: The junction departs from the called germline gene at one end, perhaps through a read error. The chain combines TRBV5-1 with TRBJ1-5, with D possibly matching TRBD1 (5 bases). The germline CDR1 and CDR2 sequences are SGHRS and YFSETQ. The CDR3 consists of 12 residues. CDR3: CASSTGGQPQHF. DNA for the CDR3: TGTGCCAGCAGTACCGGGGGTCAGCCCCAGCATTTT.

The CDR3 is CASNGLAGGGNEQFF. The CDR3 DNA follows: TGTGCCAGCAACGGACTAGCGGGAGGGGGGAATGAGCAGTTCTTC. This chain links TRBV7-9 with TRBJ2-1, with 15 nucleotides matching TRBD2. The CDR3 loop spans 15 amino acids. Trimming removed 7 bases from V and 7 bases from J; junction bases left unmatched: 5. Germline V gives CDR1 SEHNR, CDR2 FQNEAQ (reference sequence).

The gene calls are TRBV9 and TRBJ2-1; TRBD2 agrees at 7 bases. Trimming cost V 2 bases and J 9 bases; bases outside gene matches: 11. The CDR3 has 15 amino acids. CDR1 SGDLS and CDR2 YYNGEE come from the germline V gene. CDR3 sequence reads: CASSVGTGGGVEQFF. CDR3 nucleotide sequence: TGTGCCAGCAGCGTCGGAACGGGAGGTGGTGTTGAGCAGTTCTTC.

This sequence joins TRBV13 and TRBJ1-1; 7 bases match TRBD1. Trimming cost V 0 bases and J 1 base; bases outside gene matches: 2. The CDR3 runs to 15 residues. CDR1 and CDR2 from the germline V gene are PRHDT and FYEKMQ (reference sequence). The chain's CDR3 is CASSLGAGGNTEAFF. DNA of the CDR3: TGTGCCAGCAGCTTAGGGGCAGGGGGGAACACTGAAGCTTTCTTT.

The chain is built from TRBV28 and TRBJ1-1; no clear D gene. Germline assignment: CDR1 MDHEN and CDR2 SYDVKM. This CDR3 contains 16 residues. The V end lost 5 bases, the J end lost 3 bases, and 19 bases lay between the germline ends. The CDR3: CASSPLGKGRDTEAFF. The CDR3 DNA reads TGTGCCAGCAGTCCTCTCGGGAAGGGTCGGGACACTGAAGCTTTCTTT.